The 5 T cell receptor beta chains presented below share a single source sample, sequenced in a study of blood T cell repertoires in COVID-19. Assay used: immunoSEQ multiplex PCR; TCRdb lists only in-frame clones, some missing. In the table there are roughly 260,000 clones, about nine tenths of which are singletons. The sequenced material came from peripheral blood. The receptors derive from a woman in her thirties with COVID-19, enrolled during active disease.

This chain links TRBV28 with TRBJ2-7; the match to TRBD1 covers 7 bases. The CDR3 covers 17 residues. The ends lost 4 bases at V and 2 bases at J; junction bases unmatched: 14. Germline CDR1 MDHEN, CDR2 SYDVKM. This CDR3 is CASSSRDRGSVAYEQYF. For the CDR3, the DNA is TGTGCCAGCAGTTCTCGGGACAGAGGGTCGGTGGCCTACGAGCAGTACTTC. The entire variable domain, with the rest obtained from reference TRBV28 and TRBJ2-7, is as follows: DVKVTQSSRYLVKRTGEKVFLECVQDMDHENMFWYRQDPGLGLRLIYFSYDVKMKEKGDIPEGYSVSREKKERFSLILESASTNQTSMYLCASSSRDRGSVAYEQYFGPGTRLTVT.

This sequence joins TRBV24-1 and TRBJ1-2, with 9 bases aligning to TRBD1. This CDR3 region has 13 residues. V shed 5 bases, J shed 7 bases, and the junction held 4 bases outside the gene matches. CDR1 and CDR2 (germline): KGHDR, SFDVKD. CDR3 residues: CATSVTGGTGYTF. The CDR3 DNA sequence: TGTGCCACCAGTGTTACAGGGGGCACTGGCTACACCTTC.

CDR3 sequence: CSVVETGGYGYTF. The CDR3 DNA is TGCAGCGTTGTCGAGACAGGGGGCTATGGCTACACCTTC. The rearrangement links TRBV29-1 to TRBJ1-2, with 9 bases fitting TRBD1. This CDR3 is built from 13 residues. Germline V lookup: CDR1 SQVTM, CDR2 ANQGSEA. With V trimmed by 4 bases and J by 4 bases, 4 bases remained unmatched.

Note on this clone: The sample holds other DNA sequences that translate to the same CDR3. The DNA for the CDR3 is TGTGCCAGCAGCTTCTCCCTAGCGGGGCTGACCTACGAGCAGTACTTC. Residues: CASSFSLAGLTYEQYF. This chain links TRBV28 with TRBJ2-7; 9 nucleotides line up with TRBD2. V lost 6 bases, J lost 2 bases, and 11 bases stayed unmatched. The CDR3 length is 16 residues. Germline values: CDR1 MDHEN, CDR2 SYDVKM.

The rearrangement joins TRBV9 to TRBJ1-2, with D hard to call. V was trimmed by 3 bases and J by 2 bases, leaving 5 bases between them. Germline CDR1 and CDR2: SGDLS and YYNGEE. The CDR3 runs 12 residues. The CDR3, as DNA: TGTGCCAGCAGCGACGGGAACTATGGCTACACCTTC. Residues: CASSDGNYGYTF. The full variable domain, in which reference TRBV9 and TRBJ1-2 provide the parts outside the CDR3, is DSGVTQTPKHLITATGQRVTLRCSPRSGDLSVYWYQQSLDQGLQFLIQYYNGEERAKGNILERFSAQQFPDLHSELNLSSLELGDSALYFCASSDGNYGYTFGSGTRLTVV.